What follows describes a single TCR beta chain. Antigen unknown. The data belong to a study of PD-1 blockade in mismatch repair-deficient tumors. Study overall: All were previously treated, progressing patients with some twelve mismatch repair-deficient cancer types. General study results and limits: Tumor-resident clones, often undetectable pretreatment in blood, expanded then contracted after pembrolizumab.

This CDR3 spans 12 amino acids. V dropped 1 base and J dropped 7 bases, with 7 bases sitting between them. CDR1 and CDR2 from the germline V gene are MDHEN and SYDVKM. Some clones are missing from TCRdb's copy, which holds only in-frame ones; the method was immunoSEQ multiplex PCR. Of roughly 79,000 clones detected, around 80% appear once; the ten largest clones hold about 6%. Every patient had mismatch repair deficiency by PCR or immunohistochemistry. TCRs were sequenced from three patients responding to pembrolizumab. The receptor's source is an adult with mismatch repair-deficient cancer. This rearrangement joins TRBV28 to TRBJ1-1; no reliable D call. This specimen was peripheral blood, taken 44 weeks after starting pembrolizumab. The CDR3 spells CASSLSAFEAFF. The CDR3 DNA is TGTGCCAGCAGTTTATCGGCCTTTGAAGCTTTCTTT. Based on the CDR3 plus reference TRBV28 and TRBJ1-1, the full variable domain is DVKVTQSSRYLVKRTGEKVFLECVQDMDHENMFWYRQDPGLGLRLIYFSYDVKMKEKGDIPEGYSVSREKKERFSLILESASTNQTSMYLCASSLSAFEAFFGQGTRLTVV.